This TCR beta chain was documented in a study of T cells after yellow fever vaccination. This CDR3 comprises 13 residues. V was cut by 7 bases and J by 2 bases, with 10 bases left in between. From germline, CDR1 is MGHRA and CDR2 YSYEKL. The study, taken as a whole, reports: There was a possibility that FACS-sorted repertoires contained abundant clonotypes contaminating from the bulk population. Boosting was followed by the reappearance of most primary-vaccination clones (just under 98% CD4, 70% to 90% CD8).

Note on this clonotype: The antigen remains undetermined.

TCRdb reanalysed the 5' RACE reads using MiXCR and keeps one entry per CDR3 protein. The repertoire holds more than 80,000 distinct CDR3 sequences, with around 5.5% as singletons. This sequence was found in a man between 18 and 35 years old who received the YFV17D yellow fever vaccine. This sample comprised CD8+ T cells sorted from PBMCs, obtained 10 days after the yellow fever booster vaccination. The genes are TRBV4-1 and TRBJ2-3, with D hard to call. For the CDR3, the DNA is TGCGCCAGCAAGGATGGCCTCACAGATACGCAGTATTTT. It yields the protein CASKDGLTDTQYF.